Listed below are T cell receptor beta chains from one sample, sequenced in a study of regulatory T cells in long-lasting Graves disease. From the multiplex PCR reads, TCRdb called clonotypes with MiXCR, one entry per CDR3 protein. The sample yields under 300,000 distinct CDR3 sequences, 20% seen once. The sequenced sample was peripheral blood mononuclear cells (PBMCs), obtained at new diagnosis, from a patient treated with antithyroid drugs. The receptors come from a female donor with Graves disease. CDR3s include the opening cysteine and the closing phenylalanine or tryptophan. A D gene is named only where the DNA matches it firmly. Clone size is given for some rows only: seen once, a few or many times, or a class if the clone is expanded.

size,J,D,V,CDR3,DNA
-,TRBJ1-3,-,TRBV4-2,CASSPQGYGNTIYF,TGTGCCAGCAGCCCACAGGGTTATGGAAACACCATATATTTT
many,TRBJ2-7,TRBD2,TRBV6-1,CAAATSGSAYEQYF,TGTGCCGCGGCGACTAGCGGGAGTGCCTACGAGCAGTACTTC
many,TRBJ2-2,-,TRBV20-1,CSARDQNTGELFF,TGCAGTGCTAGAGACCAAAACACCGGGGAGCTGTTTTTT
many,TRBJ1-2,-,TRBV5-1,CASSLGANNYGYTF,TGCGCCAGCAGCCTTGGGGCTAATAACTATGGCTACACCTTC
many,TRBJ2-2,-,TRBV5-1,CASSFRAYSNTGELFF,TGCGCCAGCAGCTTCCGGGCGTACTCGAACACCGGGGAGCTGTTTTTT
-,TRBJ2-7,-,TRBV7-2,CASSSLGGSAYEQYF,TGTGCCAGCAGCTCCCTAGGGGGATCGGCATACGAGCAGTACTTC
many,TRBJ1-1,-,TRBV4-1,CASSRAFIDSGLAFF,TGCGCCAGCAGCCGGGCGTTCATCGATTCCGGGCTGGCTTTCTTT
-,TRBJ2-2,-,TRBV19,CASSAPYLPGELFF,TGTGCCAGTAGCGCCCCGTATCTTCCCGGGGAGCTGTTTTTT
many,TRBJ2-3,-,TRBV10-3,CAISDPVGTDTQYF,TGTGCCATCAGTGACCCCGTGGGCACAGATACGCAGTATTTT
many,TRBJ2-1,TRBD2,TRBV11-2,CASSRLAGGVNEQFF,TGTGCCAGCAGCCGTCTAGCGGGGGGCGTGAATGAGCAGTTCTTC
many,TRBJ1-1,TRBD1,TRBV5-1,CASSLGTGTEAFF,TGCGCCAGCAGCTTGGGGACAGGGACTGAAGCTTTCTTT
many,TRBJ2-7,TRBD2,TRBV5-4,CASSLWGLNYEQYF,TGTGCCAGCAGCTTATGGGGACTAAATTACGAGCAGTACTTC
many,TRBJ2-7,-,TRBV28,CASSPLSNSYEQYF,TGTGCCAGCAGTCCCCTCTCCAACTCCTACGAGCAGTACTTC
many,TRBJ2-7,-,TRBV20-1,CSARRRGLSNEQYF,TGCAGTGCTCGCCGACGGGGACTCAGTAACGAGCAGTACTTC
many,TRBJ2-5,-,TRBV29-1,CSVVVSQETQYF,TGCAGCGTTGTAGTCAGTCAAGAGACCCAGTACTTC
-,TRBJ1-2,TRBD1,TRBV4-3,CASSQDPDRGGYTF,TGCGCCAGCAGCCAGGACCCCGACAGGGGCGGCTACACCTTC
many,TRBJ2-7,TRBD2,TRBV6-2/TRBV6-3,CASSATSGSSEQYF,TGTGCCAGCAGTGCGACTAGCGGGAGTTCCGAGCAGTACTTC
-,TRBJ2-6,-,TRBV7-7,CASSPTSIPRAVSSGANVLTF,TGTGCCAGCAGCCCTACCTCCATACCCAGGGCAGTGAGCTCTGGGGCCAACGTCCTGACTTTC
many,TRBJ2-7,-,TRBV9,CASSVGGAGRDEQYF,TGTGCCAGCAGCGTAGGGGGGGCCGGTCGGGACGAGCAGTACTTC